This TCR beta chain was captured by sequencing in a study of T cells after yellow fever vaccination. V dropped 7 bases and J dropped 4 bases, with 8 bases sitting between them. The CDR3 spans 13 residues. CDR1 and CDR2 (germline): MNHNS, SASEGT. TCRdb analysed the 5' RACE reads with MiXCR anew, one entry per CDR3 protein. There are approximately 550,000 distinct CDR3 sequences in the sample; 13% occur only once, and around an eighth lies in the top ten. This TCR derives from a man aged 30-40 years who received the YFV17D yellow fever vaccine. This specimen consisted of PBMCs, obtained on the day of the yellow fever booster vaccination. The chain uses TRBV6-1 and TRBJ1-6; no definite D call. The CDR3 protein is CASMESYNSPLHF. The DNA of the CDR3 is TGTGCCAGCATGGAGAGTTATAATTCACCCCTCCACTTT.